This TCR beta chain was found in a study of CD8 T cells in ankylosing spondylitis. This clonotype was detected many times. An end of the junction does not agree with germline; a read error may underlie this. Via MiXCR, TCRdb re-called the 5' RACE reads, giving one row per CDR3 protein. The sample has 150,000 to 200,000 distinct CDR3 sequences; approximately 10% are singletons. Germline-derived CDR1 and CDR2 are MNHEY and SVGEGT. The CDR3 is made up of 16 amino acids. The TCR was taken from a male donor with ankylosing spondylitis or in good health (not recorded which). The chain joins TRBV6-2 or TRBV6-3 to TRBJ2-1, with a tentative D call TRBD2 (7 bases). The sample comprised blood, either unsorted or a sorted T cell fraction (not recorded which). CDR3 amino acids: CASSYRTLGGAEEAVF. The CDR3 DNA follows: TGTGCCAGCAGCTATCGGACGTTAGGGGGGGCCGAAGAAGCTGTCTTC.